This entry lists 14 T cell receptor beta chains sequenced from one sample in a study of siplizumab effects on memory and regulatory T cells. TCRdb keeps only in-frame clones here, not all; method: immunoSEQ multiplex PCR. The sample has more than 75,000 clones; around 97% are singletons. Specimen: naive CD4+ T cells sorted from blood. These receptors all come from a human donor in good health.

CDR3 sequence (DNA): TGTGCCAGCTCAGGACAGGGTGGCTACAATGAGCAGTTCTTC. Translating gives CASSGQGGYNEQFF. The genes are TRBV18 and TRBJ2-1, with 8 bases that match TRBD1. V shed 5 bases, J shed 3 bases, and the junction held 3 bases outside the gene matches. CDR3 length equals 14 residues. Germline V gene sequence: CDR1 KGHSH, CDR2 LQKENI.

V and J are TRBV19 and TRBJ2-5; D possibly matches TRBD1 or TRBD2 (6 bases each). The CDR3 covers 14 residues. Trimming removed 5 bases from V and 4 bases from J, with 14 bases in between. The germline gives CDR1 LNHDA, CDR2 SQIVND (reference sequence). The CDR3 sequence is CASSAFGGRETQYF. The CDR3 nucleotides are TGTGCCAGTAGTGCCTTTGGGGGGCGAGAGACCCAGTACTTC. Complete variable domain (other parts from reference TRBV19 and TRBJ2-5): DGGITQSPKYLFRKEGQNVTLSCEQNLNHDAMYWYRQDPGQGLRLIYYSQIVNDFQKGDIAEGYSVSREKKESFPLTVTSAQKNPTAFYLCASSAFGGRETQYFGPGTRLLVL.

The chain uses TRBV4-1 and TRBJ2-3, with TRBD2 matching over 11 bases. CDR3 length equals 15 residues. V shed 3 bases, J shed 1 base, and the junction held 0 bases outside the gene matches. Per germline, CDR1 MGHRA and CDR2 YSYEKL. CDR3 amino acids: CASSQTSGGTDTQYF. DNA for the CDR3: TGCGCCAGCAGCCAGACTAGCGGGGGCACAGATACGCAGTATTTT.

The chain is built from TRBV11-2 and TRBJ2-5, with D perhaps matching TRBD1 (6 bases). The end of the DNA is better explained by TRBJ2-7, so the J call may be wrong. CDR1 SGHAT and CDR2 FQNNGV come from the germline V gene. The CDR3 has 14 residues. The CDR3, as DNA: TGTGCCAGCAGTCTTATTACAGGGTCGGACGAGCAGTACTTC. Its translation: CASSLITGSDEQYF.

The chain recombines TRBV5-4 with TRBJ2-7; 9 nucleotides agree with TRBD2. The germline V gene encodes CDR1 SGHNT and CDR2 YYREEE (reference sequence). There are 15 residues in the CDR3. V was clipped by 1 base and J by 6 bases; unmatched bases: 8. The CDR3 region has the DNA TGTGCCAGCAGCTTGACGGCTAGCGGGGCTCGCGAGCAGTACTTC. It yields the protein CASSLTASGAREQYF.

This clone was counted between two and nine times. The J gene is TRBJ2-7, the V gene TRBV11-2; TRBD2 matches 8 bases. In germline, CDR1 is SGHAT, CDR2 FQNNGV. There are 13 residues in the CDR3. J gave up 6 bases and V 6 bases, and 7 bases lay outside the gene matches. The DNA of the CDR3 is TGTGCCAGCAGATCCGGGACTAGTCGCGAGCAGTACTTC. Translation gives CASRSGTSREQYF.

The J gene is TRBJ2-7, the V gene TRBV11-2; TRBD1 agrees at 10 bases. The V segment lost 5 bases and the J segment 2 bases; nucleotides outside the gene matches: 3. The CDR3 runs 14 residues. The germline V gene has CDR1 SGHAT and CDR2 FQNNGV. This CDR3 reads CASSPGQGPYEQYF. CDR3 DNA: TGTGCCAGCAGCCCGGGACAGGGGCCCTACGAGCAGTACTTC.

The rearrangement links TRBV9 to TRBJ2-3, with D possibly being TRBD2 (7 bases). The V end lost 2 bases, the J end lost 5 bases, and 12 bases lay between the germline ends. Germline V gives CDR1 SGDLS, CDR2 YYNGEE. This CDR3 comprises 14 residues. The CDR3 coding sequence is TGTGCCAGCAGCGTCCGGGGGGCTGGAGATACGCAGTATTTT. This translates into CASSVRGAGDTQYF.

This clone is a singleton in its sample. The rearrangement uses TRBV7-9 and TRBJ2-7; maybe TRBD1 (7 bases). Per the germline V gene, CDR1 is SEHNR and CDR2 is FQNEAQ (reference sequence). V shed 4 bases and J shed 7 bases, with 17 bases lying between them. The CDR3 totals 14 residues. CDR3 residues: CASSSEGARGEQYF. The CDR3 DNA is TGTGCCAGCAGCTCGGAGGGGGCCCGAGGAGAGCAGTACTTC.

The V call is TRBV18, the J call TRBJ1-3; D not certain. V lost 6 bases and J lost 4, with 10 bases in between. There are 13 residues in the CDR3. Germline assignment: CDR1 KGHSH and CDR2 LQKENI. CDR3 region: CASSPGPGNTIYF. In nucleotides, the CDR3 is TGTGCCAGCTCCCCCGGCCCCGGAAACACCATATATTTT.

The table lists this clone with a count of one. The rearrangement uses TRBV5-1 and TRBJ1-6, with D possibly being TRBD1 (5 bases). CDR3 length equals 19 residues. Trimming removed 4 bases from V and 0 bases from J, with 20 bases in between. Germline CDR1 and CDR2: SGHRS and YFSETQ. CDR3 DNA sequence: TGCGCCAGCAGCGACGGATCGGCAGGGTCACGCTCCTATAATTCACCCCTCCACTTT. Residues: CASSDGSAGSRSYNSPLHF.

V is TRBV7-2 and J is TRBJ1-2, with D perhaps matching TRBD1 (6 bases). This CDR3 spans 13 amino acids. Trimming cost V 5 bases and J 3 bases, with 10 bases left between them. Per germline, CDR1 SGHTA and CDR2 FQGNSA. CDR3 sequence reads: CASSTDRHYGYTF. Here the CDR3 DNA reads TGTGCCAGCAGCACTGACAGGCACTATGGCTACACCTTC.

The chain combines TRBV18 with TRBJ2-5; TRBD2 aligns across 12 bases. CDR1 and CDR2 from the germline V gene are KGHSH and LQKENI. The CDR3 is made up of 15 amino acids. V dropped 3 bases and J dropped 4; count of bases not matched to a gene: 3. CDR3 residues: CASSPLAGGRETQYF. CDR3 sequence (DNA): TGTGCCAGCTCACCCCTAGCGGGGGGGCGAGAGACCCAGTACTTC. Looking up the rest from reference TRBV18 and TRBJ2-5 gives the full variable domain: NAGVMQNPRHLVRRRGQEARLRCSPMKGHSHVYWYRQLPEEGLKFMVYLQKENIIDESGMPKERFSAEFPKEGPSILRIQQVVRGDSAAYFCASSPLAGGRETQYFGPGTRLLVL.

V usage is TRBV7-2 and J usage is TRBJ2-2, with 8 bases lining up with TRBD2. The trim removed 5 bases at V and 7 bases at J, leaving 9 bases unmatched. This CDR3 comprises 15 residues. CDR1 is SGHTA and CDR2 is FQGNSA in the germline V gene. In DNA form, the CDR3 reads TGTGCCAGCAGCCTTGAGCCGGGGGGGCGCGGGGAGCTGTTTTTT. Protein product: CASSLEPGGRGELFF.